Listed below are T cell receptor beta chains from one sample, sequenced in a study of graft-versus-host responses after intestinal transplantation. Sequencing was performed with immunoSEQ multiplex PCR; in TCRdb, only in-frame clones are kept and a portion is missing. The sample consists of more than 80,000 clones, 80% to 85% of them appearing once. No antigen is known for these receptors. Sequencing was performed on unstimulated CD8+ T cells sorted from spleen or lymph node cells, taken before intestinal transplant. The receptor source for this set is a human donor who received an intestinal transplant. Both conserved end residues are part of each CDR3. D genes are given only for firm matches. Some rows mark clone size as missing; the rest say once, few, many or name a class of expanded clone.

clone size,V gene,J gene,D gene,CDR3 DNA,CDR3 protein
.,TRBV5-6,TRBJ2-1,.,TGTGCCAGCAGCTTGGCCGGGAATAATGAGCAGTTCTTC,CASSLAGNNEQFF
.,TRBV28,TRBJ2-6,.,TGTGCCAGCACCGTAGGGACCTCTGGGGCCAACGTCCTGACTTTC,CASTVGTSGANVLTF
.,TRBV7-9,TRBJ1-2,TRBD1,TGTGCCAGCAGCATCCCCCCCGGGACAGGGCCCCGTTGGGGCTACACCTTC,CASSIPPGTGPRWGYTF
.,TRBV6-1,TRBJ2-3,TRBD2,TGTGCCAGCAGTGGGACTAGCGGGGTAGATACGCAGTATTTT,CASSGTSGVDTQYF
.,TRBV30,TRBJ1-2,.,TGTGCCTGGGAAGGATGGGGGCTAAACTATGGCTACACCTTC,CAWEGWGLNYGYTF
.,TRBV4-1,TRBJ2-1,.,TGCGCCAGCAGCCAAGATCGTAGGGGGGGCCGAAGGAGTGAGCAGTTCTTC,CASSQDRRGGRRSEQFF
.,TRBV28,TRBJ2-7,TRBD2,TGTGCCAGCACTGGACTAGCGGATTACGAGCAGTACTTC,CASTGLADYEQYF
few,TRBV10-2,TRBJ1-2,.,TGCGCCAGCAGTGAGCGGGTGGGGAATTCGGTATTCGGTGGCTACACCTTC,CASSERVGNSVFGGYTF
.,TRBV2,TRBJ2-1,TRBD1,TGTGCCAGCAGTGAAACCCTAGTCGGGACAGGCCCTAGCCTTTACAATGAGCAGTTCTTC,CASSETLVGTGPSLYNEQFF
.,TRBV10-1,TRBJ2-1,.,TGCGCCAGCAGTGAAGGGGCGGGGCATGAGCAGTTCTTC,CASSEGAGHEQFF
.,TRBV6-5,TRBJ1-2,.,TGTGCCAGCAGTTACGAGGGGAGCTATGGCTACACCTTC,CASSYEGSYGYTF
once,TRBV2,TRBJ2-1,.,TGTGCCAGCAGTGAGTTGTGGGGTGAGGAGGATGAGCAGTTCTTC,CASSELWGEEDEQFF
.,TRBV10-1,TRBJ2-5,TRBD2,TGCGCCAGCAGTCCCGGACTAGCGGGGGGCACAGAGACCCAGTACTTC,CASSPGLAGGTETQYF
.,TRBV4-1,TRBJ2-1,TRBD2,TGCGCCAGCAGCCAAGAACGGTGGGGGAGGGAGGCCTACAATGAGCAGTTCTTC,CASSQERWGREAYNEQFF
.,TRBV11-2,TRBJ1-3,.,TGTGCCAGCAGCTTAAGTGGGGTCGCTGCGGAAACCGGAAACACCATATATTTT,CASSLSGVAAETGNTIYF
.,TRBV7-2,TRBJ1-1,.,TGTGCCAGCAGCGTGGACACTGAAGCTTTCTTT,CASSVDTEAFF
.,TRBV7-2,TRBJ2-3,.,TGTGCCAGCAGCTTAGTGGAGCGACGCACAGATACGCAGTATTTT,CASSLVERRTDTQYF
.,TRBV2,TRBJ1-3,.,TGTGCCAGCAGTGAATGGGAGGACTCTGGAAACACCATATATTTT,CASSEWEDSGNTIYF
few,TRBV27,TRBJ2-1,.,TGTGCCAGCAGTTTACTCGGATGGGGCGATGAGCAGTTCTTC,CASSLLGWGDEQFF
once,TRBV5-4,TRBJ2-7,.,TGTGCCAGCAGCTACTCAGGGTCTTCCTACGAGCAGTACTTC,CASSYSGSSYEQYF
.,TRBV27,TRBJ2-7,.,TGTGCCAGCAGTTTATCTCGGGGGATCTCCTACGAGCAGTACTTC,CASSLSRGISYEQYF
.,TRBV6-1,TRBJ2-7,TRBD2,TGTGCCAGCAGTGCACTAGCGGCCGAGCAGTACTTC,CASSALAAEQYF
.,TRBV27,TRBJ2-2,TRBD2,TGTGCCAGCAGTTTCGGCCTAGCGGGAACCGGGGAGCTGTTTTTT,CASSFGLAGTGELFF
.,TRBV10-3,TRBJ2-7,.,TGTGCCATCAGTGTGAGGGCCTCCTACGAGCAGTACTTC,CAISVRASYEQYF
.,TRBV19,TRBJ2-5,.,TGTGCCAGTAGTATAGGAGAGGGTTCTGAGGAGCAGTACTTC,CASSIGEGSEEQYF
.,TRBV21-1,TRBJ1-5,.,TGTGCCAGCAGCAAAGTTGGCAGGAGGGAGCCCCAGCATTTT,CASSKVGRREPQHF
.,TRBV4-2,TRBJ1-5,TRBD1,TGTGCCAGCAGCCAGGTAACAGGGGGCAATCAGCCCCAGCATTTT,CASSQVTGGNQPQHF
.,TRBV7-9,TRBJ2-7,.,TGTGCCAGCAGCTTAGGCAACTCCTACGAGCAGTACTTC,CASSLGNSYEQYF
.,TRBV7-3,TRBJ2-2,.,TGTGCCAGCGCCGGTACGAACACCGGGGAGCTGTTTTTT,CASAGTNTGELFF
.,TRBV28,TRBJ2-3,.,TGTGCCAGCAGTTTATCCCGGGGCACAGATACGCAGTATTTT,CASSLSRGTDTQYF
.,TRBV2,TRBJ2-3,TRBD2,TGTGCCAGCAGCGCCGGGACTAGCGGGAGTGGGGATACGCAGTATTTT,CASSAGTSGSGDTQYF
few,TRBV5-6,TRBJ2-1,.,TGTGCCAGCAGCTTGGGGGCCTCCTCCTACAATGAGCAGTTCTTC,CASSLGASSYNEQFF
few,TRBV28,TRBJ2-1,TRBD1,TGTGCCAGCATGGGACAGGGGGCAGACAATTGGGGAGATGAGCAGTTCTTC,CASMGQGADNWGDEQFF
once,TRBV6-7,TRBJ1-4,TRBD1,TGTGCCAGCAGTTACCCCGGGACAGGGGCTAATGAAAAACTGTTTTTT,CASSYPGTGANEKLFF
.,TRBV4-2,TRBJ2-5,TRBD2,TGTGCCAGCAGCCAAGTTGCCCTAGCGGGAGGGATGTCAGGGGAGACCCAGTACTTC,CASSQVALAGGMSGETQYF
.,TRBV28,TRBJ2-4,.,TGTGCCAGCAGTGCTCCGGGGGAAGACAAAAACATTCAGTACTTC,CASSAPGEDKNIQYF
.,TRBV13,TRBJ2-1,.,TGTGCCAGCAGCTTAGGGATCTCGGGGAATGAGCAGTTCTTC,CASSLGISGNEQFF
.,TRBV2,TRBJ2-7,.,TGTGCCAGCAGTGAAGGGGCCGAGCAGTACTTC,CASSEGAEQYF
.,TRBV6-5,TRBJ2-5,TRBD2,TGTGCCAGCAGCGGACTAGCTGCGGAGACCCAGTACTTC,CASSGLAAETQYF
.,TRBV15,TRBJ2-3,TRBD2,TGTGCCACCAGCAGATTTGCCGCGACTAGCGGGGACACAGATACGCAGTATTTT,CATSRFAATSGDTDTQYF
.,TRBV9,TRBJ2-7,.,TGTGCCAGCAGCGTAGGGACGGGGGTTAGTTACGAGCAGTACTTC,CASSVGTGVSYEQYF
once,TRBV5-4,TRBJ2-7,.,TGTGCCAGCAGCTATGGCTCCTACGAGCAGTACTTC,CASSYGSYEQYF
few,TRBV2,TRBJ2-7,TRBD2,TGTGCCAGCAGTTGGGGGAGGGAACAGTACGAGCAGTACTTC,CASSWGREQYEQYF
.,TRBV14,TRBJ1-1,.,TGTGCCAGCAGCCCGCTAAACACTGAAGCTTTCTTT,CASSPLNTEAFF
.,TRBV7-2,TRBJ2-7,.,TGTGCCAGCAGCTTAGATTCCGGTTCCTACGAGCAGTACTTC,CASSLDSGSYEQYF
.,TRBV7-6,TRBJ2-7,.,TGTGCCAGCAGCTTAGAAGGTATTTTTAGTCTGGCCTACGAGCAGTACTTC,CASSLEGIFSLAYEQYF
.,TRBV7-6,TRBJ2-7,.,TGTGCCAGCAGCTTAGCTCAGGGCGACGAGCAGTACTTC,CASSLAQGDEQYF
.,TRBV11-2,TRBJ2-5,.,TGTGCCAGCAGCTTAATGGCCGAAGAGACCCAGTACTTC,CASSLMAEETQYF
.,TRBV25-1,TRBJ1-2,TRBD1,TGTGCCAGCAGCGGGGACAGAGCCTATGGCTACACCTTC,CASSGDRAYGYTF
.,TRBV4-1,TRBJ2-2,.,TGCGCCAGCAGCCAGGATGGGGGTTCGAACACCGGGGAGCTGTTTTTT,CASSQDGGSNTGELFF
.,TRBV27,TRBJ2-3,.,TGTGCCAGCAGCTCCCCGGTAGCGGCTAGCACAGATACGCAGTATTTT,CASSSPVAASTDTQYF
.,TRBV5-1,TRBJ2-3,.,TGCGCCAGCAGCTTGGGCGCGGGGCGGGACTGGGCAGATACGCAGTATTTT,CASSLGAGRDWADTQYF
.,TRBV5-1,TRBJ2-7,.,TGCGCCAGCAGCCCGGGGATAGGCTCCTACGAGCAGTACTTC,CASSPGIGSYEQYF